This TCR beta chain was sequenced for a study of neurological immune-mediated disorders. In the case of this clonotype: At one boundary the junction diverges from the germline segment, which might be a read error.

TCRdb recomputed calls from the 5' RACE reads with MiXCR, one row per CDR3 protein. This table holds about 49,000 distinct CDR3 sequences, about 9.1% found once. Specified time point: longitudinal time-point 1 (baseline). Germline lookup yields CDR1 SGHDT and CDR2 YYEEEE. This CDR3 is built from 17 residues. The genes are TRBV5-6 and TRBJ1-6; TRBD1 is a possible D gene (6 bases). The sequence came from a woman aged 40 to 50 in good health. The sample consisted of PBMCs. The CDR3 sequence is CASTSNRARSYNSPLHF. DNA for the CDR3: TGCGCCAGCACTTCAAACAGGGCTAGGTCCTATAATTCACCCCTCCACTTT.